This passage covers 3 T cell receptor beta chains from one sample sequenced in a study of shared clonotypes between healthy human individuals. The naive CD8 subset, CD45RO-negative cells positively selected for CCR7, excluded terminally differentiated effector memory CD45RA+ cells. Profiled with immunoSEQ multiplex PCR; TCRdb holds only in-frame clones, not every one. The table includes approximately 1.9 million clones, just under 95% detected once. The sequencing input was naive CD8+ T cells from PBMCs. Receptors originate from a man aged 18 to 30 in good health. Some clones in this sample may be carry-over from other donors' samples.

The chain is built from TRBV9 and TRBJ2-2; D uncertain. CDR3 length equals 15 residues. Looked up from germline, CDR1 is SGDLS and CDR2 is YYNGEE. V was cut by 2 bases and J by 4 bases, with 12 bases left in between. CDR3 DNA: TGTGCCAGCAGCGTCCTGGACCACCCCACCGGGGAGCTGTTTTTT. Translated, it gives CASSVLDHPTGELFF.

V usage is TRBV5-6 and J usage is TRBJ2-7, with 8 nucleotides matching TRBD1. The CDR3 contains 15 residues. Trimming removed 4 bases from V and 0 bases from J; junction bases left unmatched: 6. CDR1 and CDR2 (germline): SGHDT, YYEEEE. CDR3 loop: CASSASGQGSYEQYF. Written as DNA, the CDR3 is TGTGCCAGCAGCGCCTCAGGACAGGGCTCCTACGAGCAGTACTTC.

The chain has TRBV7-9 and TRBJ1-5; the D gene is possibly TRBD1 (6 bases). Looked up from germline, CDR1 is SEHNR and CDR2 is FQNEAQ (reference sequence). This CDR3 comprises 12 residues. V lost 5 bases and J 9 bases, leaving 11 bases between the germline ends. The CDR3 here is CASSPTGPPQHF. The CDR3 nucleotides are TGTGCCAGCAGCCCTACAGGGCCGCCCCAGCATTTT.